This T cell receptor (beta chain) emerged from a study of shared clonotypes between healthy human individuals. Study observations and caveats: Clonotypes shared by all four sorted-subset donors had higher generation probabilities than non-shared clonotypes.

Details on this clone: Its antigen is not identified. At the DNA level, this CDR3 is encoded by other sequences in the same sample as well.

Method: immunoSEQ multiplex PCR; TCRdb's copy keeps in-frame clones and lacks some. The sample comprises about 2 million clones, about 95% of which are singletons, and 1.2% rests with the top ten. CDR1 and CDR2 (germline): MNHEY, SVGAGI. The CDR3 has 14 amino acids. With 1 base removed from V and 4 bases from J, the gap between germline ends came to 8 bases. Naive CD8 cells lacked CD45RO, underwent positive selection for CCR7 and left out terminally differentiated effector memory CD45RA+ cells. All donors were healthy HIV-negative adults lacking recent acute infections or vaccinations. The receptor was isolated from a man aged 18-30 years in good health. V usage is TRBV6-5 and J usage is TRBJ2-1; no reliable D call. Sequenced: naive CD8+ T cells sorted from blood. The CDR3 DNA follows: TGTGCCAGCAGTTACTACGGTCCGTACAATGAGCAGTTCTTC. Protein sequence: CASSYYGPYNEQFF.